The 15 T cell receptor beta chains given below trace back to one sample, sequenced in a study of response to subunit inactivated influenza vaccine. MiXCR, applied by TCRdb to the RT-PCR reads, yields one record per CDR3 protein. The profile shows about 310,000 distinct CDR3 sequences, approximately 21% of them singletons. The specimen was PBMCs from blood, collected about 20 months after vaccination. The receptor set was obtained from a man aged 45 to 75 who received an inactivated influenza vaccine.

This clonotype was seen more than once but under ten times. This rearrangement joins TRBV5-1 to TRBJ2-1; 11 nucleotides align to TRBD2. Per germline, CDR1 SGHRS and CDR2 YFSETQ. This CDR3 region has 16 residues. Trimming removed 5 bases from V and 4 bases from J; junction bases left unmatched: 8. The DNA of the CDR3 is TGCGCCAGCAGAGTGTACGGGACTAGCGGTTACAATGAGCAGTTCTTC. Residues: CASRVYGTSGYNEQFF.

The chain is built from TRBV25-1 and TRBJ2-5, with D tentatively TRBD2 (6 bases). Germline CDR1 and CDR2: MGHDK and SYGVNS. This CDR3 is built from 15 residues. V lost 2 bases, J lost 5 bases, and 15 bases lay in between. This chain's CDR3 is CASSEQGFAGETQYF. In nucleotides, the CDR3 is TGTGCCAGCAGTGAACAAGGTTTCGCGGGGGAGACCCAGTACTTC.

The J gene is TRBJ1-1, the V gene TRBV30; no reliable D call. This CDR3 is 14 amino acids long. V was clipped by 3 bases and J by 0 bases, with 11 bases between them. CDR1 and CDR2 (germline): GTSNPN, SVGIG (reference sequence). The CDR3 is CAWSPMRMNTEAFF. The CDR3 nucleotides are TGTGCCTGGAGCCCTATGAGAATGAACACTGAAGCTTTCTTT.

The CDR3 DNA is TGCGCCAGCAGCTTGAGAACAGGGGGTCCGCCCACTGAAGCTTTCTTT. It specifies CASSLRTGGPPTEAFF. V usage is TRBV5-1 and J usage is TRBJ1-1; 8 bases map to TRBD1. V trimming: 1 base; J trimming: 4 bases; junction bases outside the gene matches: 9. CDR1 and CDR2 (germline): SGHRS, YFSETQ. The length of the CDR3 is 16 residues.

This clonotype has a handful of counts. The chain is built from TRBV27 and TRBJ2-7; 10 nucleotides agree with TRBD2. V was clipped by 5 bases and J by 6 bases; unmatched bases: 10. Per the germline V gene, CDR1 is MNHEY and CDR2 is SMNVEV (reference sequence). There are 15 residues in the CDR3. The CDR3 spells CASSPLRLAGSEQYF. In DNA, the CDR3 is TGTGCCAGCAGTCCGCTCCGACTAGCGGGCAGCGAGCAGTACTTC.

With respect to this clonotype: The junction departs from germline at one end; a sequencing error may be responsible. The rearrangement links TRBV19 to TRBJ2-1; D not certain. The germline V gene encodes CDR1 LNHDA and CDR2 SQIVND (reference sequence). The CDR3 consists of 18 residues. CDR3 in DNA: TGTGCCAGTAGTATTAGTTCGTTGGGCCTTAACTCCTACAATGAACAGTTCTTC. Amino acids: CASSISSLGLNSYNEQFF.

The chain links TRBV7-9 to TRBJ1-1; D is unclear. CDR3 length equals 13 residues. The germline V gene encodes CDR1 SEHNR and CDR2 FQNEAQ (reference sequence). Trimming pared 5 bases from V and 4 bases from J, leaving 11 bases between. CDR3 sequence reads: CASSAGLGTEAFF. As DNA, the CDR3 is TGTGCCAGCAGCGCAGGACTTGGCACTGAAGCTTTCTTT.

The V and J genes are TRBV4-3 and TRBJ1-3; weak D call: TRBD1 (6 bases). V was pared by 4 bases and J by 4 bases, with 20 bases between. The CDR3 has 17 residues. In germline, CDR1 is LGHNA, CDR2 YSLEER. The CDR3 spells CASSPQYRGAGGNTIYF. The CDR3, as DNA: TGCGCCAGCAGCCCCCAGTATCGGGGGGCAGGCGGAAACACCATATATTTT.

The rearrangement uses TRBV20-1 and TRBJ2-5, with no clear D. V lost 5 bases, J lost 2 bases, and 15 bases lay in between. This CDR3 has 14 residues. The germline gives CDR1 DFQATT, CDR2 SNEGSKA (reference sequence). The CDR3 DNA follows: TGCAGTGCTGACTCCCACTCGGAACAAGAGACCCAGTACTTC. Amino acids: CSADSHSEQETQYF.

Only a few counts were recorded for this clonotype. The CDR3, as DNA: TGTGCCAGCAGTTCCGGGACAGTTTCCCCCTTGGGACAGCCCCAGCATTTT. This codes for CASSSGTVSPLGQPQHF. The chain has TRBV27 and TRBJ1-5, with 7 bases that match TRBD1. Germline V gene data show CDR1 as MNHEY and CDR2 as SMNVEV (reference sequence). J lost 7 bases, V lost 4 bases, and 16 bases had no gene match. The CDR3 has 17 residues.

This clonotype has at least ten counts. V usage is TRBV15 and J usage is TRBJ1-1; maybe TRBD1 (6 bases). The germline V gene encodes CDR1 LNHNV and CDR2 YYDKDF (reference sequence). The CDR3 is made up of 15 amino acids. Trimming removed 0 bases at V and 1 base at J, with 9 bases between. The CDR3, as DNA: TGTGCCACCAGCAGAGAAGGGACACGGAACACTGAAGCTTTCTTT. Its translation: CATSREGTRNTEAFF.

The rearrangement uses TRBV29-1 and TRBJ2-1; D uncertain. V lost 2 bases and J 0 bases, leaving 11 bases between the germline ends. The CDR3 covers 15 residues. Germline V gene data show CDR1 as SQVTM and CDR2 as ANQGSEA. CDR3 protein: CSVESAVSSYNEQFF. The CDR3 DNA reads TGCAGCGTTGAATCTGCGGTGAGCTCCTACAATGAGCAGTTCTTC.

This clonotype was seen many times. The rearrangement uses TRBV11-2 and TRBJ1-2; TRBD1 agrees at 11 bases. V gave up 5 bases and J gave up 3 bases; unmatched junction bases: 8. CDR3 size: 16 residues. In germline, CDR1 is SGHAT, CDR2 FQNNGV. In nucleotides, the CDR3 is TGTGCCAGCAGCCCCCTTTGGGACAGGGGGGACTATGGCTACACCTTC. It specifies CASSPLWDRGDYGYTF.

This chain uses TRBV6-2 or TRBV6-3 with TRBJ1-5; no definite D call. Deletions cut 5 bases from V and 5 bases from J, with 10 bases between. This CDR3 is 13 amino acids long. Germline CDR1 reads MNHEY; CDR2 reads SVGEGT. The CDR3 protein is CASSIWIDQPQHF. The CDR3 bases are TGTGCCAGCAGTATCTGGATCGATCAGCCCCAGCATTTT.

This clonotype was observed a few times. This sequence joins TRBV20-1 and TRBJ1-5; perhaps TRBD1 as D (5 bases). Germline lookup yields CDR1 DFQATT and CDR2 SNEGSKA (reference sequence). V lost 0 bases, J lost 11 bases, and 20 bases lay in between. The CDR3 loop spans 15 amino acids. The CDR3 bases are TGCAGTGCTAGAGATCTTATAACAGGCCTTTCGGCCCAGCATTTT. This sequence encodes CSARDLITGLSAQHF.